What follows describes a single TCR beta chain. The antigen is unknown. These data are taken from a study of T cell responses to AZD1222 COVID-19 vaccine. Study conclusions and caveats: Only six people who got AZD1222 tested seropositive at baseline. The span of vaccine-associated CD4 TCRs extended across spike, with dominance at 160-218 and 743-854. In a largely white British group with more females than males, clonal diversity was possibly underestimated. Unmutated variant regions are reportedly targeted by nearly half of spike-specific TCRs.

V lost 3 bases and J lost 3, with 14 bases in between. CDR3 length: 16 residues. In germline, CDR1 is MGHRA, CDR2 YSYEKL. Sequencing was performed with immunoSEQ multiplex PCR; in TCRdb, only in-frame clones are kept and a portion is missing. The sample records 100,000 to 140,000 clones, approximately 90% being singletons. This sample comprised peripheral blood, obtained 28 days after the second AZD1222 dose. V and J are TRBV4-1 and TRBJ1-4, with D tentatively TRBD1 (6 bases). The clonotype originates from an adult who received the AZD1222 COVID-19 vaccine. The CDR3 spells CASSQYRETSNEKLFF. The CDR3 nucleotides are TGCGCCAGCAGCCAGTACAGGGAGACCTCTAATGAAAAACTGTTTTTT.